The rows below give T cell receptor beta chains drawn from one sample of a study of OX40 agonist ivuxolimab in advanced cancers. Some clones are missing from TCRdb's copy, which holds only in-frame ones; the method was immunoSEQ multiplex PCR. The data contain about 81,000 clones, approximately 89% of them singletons. The source was CD4+ or CD8+ T cells sorted from blood, collected in a trial of the OX40 agonist ivuxolimab. These receptors were taken from an adult with an advanced solid tumor such as melanoma, head and neck, liver or kidney cancer. Each CDR3 is given with its conserved first and last residue. Each record gives: CDR3 length, D gene, clone size, J gene, V gene, CDR3 DNA, CDR3 protein. D genes are given only for firm matches. Size is omitted from some rows. Given values are once, few, many or a class for expanded clones.

length: 15; D: NA; size: NA; J: TRBJ2-3; V: TRBV9; DNA: TGTGCCAGCAGCGTAGAGGTGGGGGGCACAGATACGCAGTATTTT; CDR3: CASSVEVGGTDTQYF
length: 16; D: TRBD1; size: NA; J: TRBJ1-2; V: TRBV6-6; DNA: TGTGCCAGCAGTTACTCGGGGGACAGGGCTCTTCATGGCTACACCTTC; CDR3: CASSYSGDRALHGYTF
length: 10; D: NA; size: NA; J: TRBJ2-5; V: TRBV20-1; DNA: TGCAGTGCTGGTCAAGAGACCCAGTACTTC; CDR3: CSAGQETQYF
length: 16; D: NA; size: NA; J: TRBJ1-4; V: TRBV15; DNA: TGTGCCACCAGCAGAGATAACGGGGGGACCAATGAAAAACTGTTTTTT; CDR3: CATSRDNGGTNEKLFF
length: 11; D: NA; size: NA; J: TRBJ2-5; V: TRBV19; DNA: TGTGCCAGTACCAACGCGGAGACCCAGTACTTC; CDR3: CASTNAETQYF
length: 14; D: NA; size: NA; J: TRBJ2-5; V: TRBV7-9; DNA: TGTGCCAGCAGCTTAGCGCTTGGGCCAGAGACCCAGTACTTC; CDR3: CASSLALGPETQYF
length: 13; D: TRBD1; size: NA; J: TRBJ2-7; V: TRBV7-6; DNA: TGTGCCAGCAGCTCTCGGACAGGCTACGAGCAGTACTTC; CDR3: CASSSRTGYEQYF
length: 14; D: TRBD1; size: NA; J: TRBJ1-5; V: TRBV28; DNA: TGTGCCAGCAGGCACAGGGGGGGAAATCAGCCCCAGCATTTT; CDR3: CASRHRGGNQPQHF
length: 14; D: NA; size: NA; J: TRBJ2-2; V: TRBV4-3; DNA: TGCGCCAGCAGCCAAGACTTGTACACCGGGGAGCTGTTTTTT; CDR3: CASSQDLYTGELFF
length: 13; D: TRBD1; size: NA; J: TRBJ1-1; V: TRBV7-9; DNA: TGTGCCAGCAGCTGGGACAGGCGATCGGAAGCTTTCTTT; CDR3: CASSWDRRSEAFF
length: 14; D: NA; size: NA; J: TRBJ1-2; V: TRBV7-2; DNA: TGTGCCAGCAGCTTAGGCGTAGACTACTATGGCTACACCTTC; CDR3: CASSLGVDYYGYTF
length: 16; D: NA; size: NA; J: TRBJ1-3; V: TRBV7-9; DNA: TGTGCCAGCAGACCGGACCTGGCGAACTCTGGAAACACCATATATTTT; CDR3: CASRPDLANSGNTIYF
length: 17; D: NA; size: NA; J: TRBJ1-4; V: TRBV4-1; DNA: TGCGCCAGCAGGGACGAGAGATTTTTTGCAACTAATGAAAAACTGTTTTTT; CDR3: CASRDERFFATNEKLFF
length: 14; D: TRBD1; size: NA; J: TRBJ2-5; V: TRBV28; DNA: TGTGCCAGCAGAGGGACAGGGGGCTGGGAGACCCAGTACTTC; CDR3: CASRGTGGWETQYF
length: 16; D: TRBD2; size: NA; J: TRBJ2-1; V: TRBV5-4; DNA: TGTGCCAGCAGCAGGTGGACTAGCGGGGGGGCGCGGGAGCAGTTCTTC; CDR3: CASSRWTSGGAREQFF
length: 14; D: TRBD2; size: NA; J: TRBJ2-1; V: TRBV28; DNA: TGTGCCAGCAGTTTGGCGGGGGTAGTCAATGAGCAGTTCTTC; CDR3: CASSLAGVVNEQFF
length: 12; D: NA; size: few; J: TRBJ2-5; V: TRBV5-1; DNA: TGCGCCAGCAGCTTGGCCCAAGAGACCCAGTACTTC; CDR3: CASSLAQETQYF
length: 17; D: NA; size: NA; J: TRBJ1-5; V: TRBV6-1; DNA: TGTGCCAGCAGTGAACCCTACGGCCTTTGGAGCAATCAGCCCCAGCATTTT; CDR3: CASSEPYGLWSNQPQHF
length: 14; D: TRBD2; size: NA; J: TRBJ2-7; V: TRBV2; DNA: TGTGCCAGCAGTGACGCTAGCGGCACCTACGAGCAGTACTTC; CDR3: CASSDASGTYEQYF
length: 18; D: TRBD1; size: NA; J: TRBJ1-5; V: TRBV6-1; DNA: TGTGCCAGCAGTGAATTAGGGGGCACCTCCTATAGCAATCAGCCCCAGCATTTT; CDR3: CASSELGGTSYSNQPQHF
length: 15; D: NA; size: NA; J: TRBJ1-1; V: TRBV11-2; DNA: TGTGCCAGCCGCAGGACGTTTGGTGGGAACACTGAAGCTTTCTTT; CDR3: CASRRTFGGNTEAFF
length: 16; D: TRBD1; size: NA; J: TRBJ2-7; V: TRBV9; DNA: TGTGCCAGCAGCGTAGCGGGACAGGCCCGTGCGGACGAGCAGTACTTC; CDR3: CASSVAGQARADEQYF
length: 17; D: TRBD2; size: NA; J: TRBJ2-1; V: TRBV11-2; DNA: TGTGCCAGCAGCTTAGACCTAAGCGGGAGCTCCTACAATGAGCAGTTCTTC; CDR3: CASSLDLSGSSYNEQFF
length: 12; D: NA; size: NA; J: TRBJ1-1; V: TRBV5-6; DNA: TGTGCCAGCAGCTTGTTAGGGACTGAAGCTTTCTTT; CDR3: CASSLLGTEAFF
length: 13; D: NA; size: NA; J: TRBJ1-4; V: TRBV9; DNA: TGTGCCAGCAGCGACCCTAGGCGGGAAAAACTGTTTTTT; CDR3: CASSDPRREKLFF
length: 14; D: NA; size: NA; J: TRBJ1-4; V: TRBV6-4; DNA: TGTGCCAGCAGGGATGGACAGCGTAGTGGAAAACTGTTTTTT; CDR3: CASRDGQRSGKLFF
length: 15; D: NA; size: few; J: TRBJ2-6; V: TRBV5-1; DNA: TGCGCCAGCAGCTTGGCAGGGGCTGGGGCCAACGTCCTGACTTTC; CDR3: CASSLAGAGANVLTF
length: 13; D: NA; size: NA; J: TRBJ1-1; V: TRBV28; DNA: TGTGCCAGCGGAAAAGTAGGATTCACTGAAGCTTTCTTT; CDR3: CASGKVGFTEAFF
length: 15; D: NA; size: NA; J: TRBJ1-1; V: TRBV6-5; DNA: TGTGCCAGCAGGGGGACGGGGAGAGCGAACACTGAAGCTTTCTTT; CDR3: CASRGTGRANTEAFF
length: 14; D: NA; size: NA; J: TRBJ2-3; V: TRBV2; DNA: TGTGCCAGCAGACTGGACAGTAGCACAGATACGCAGTATTTT; CDR3: CASRLDSSTDTQYF
length: 17; D: TRBD2; size: NA; J: TRBJ2-2; V: TRBV5-4; DNA: TGTGCCAGCAGAACCGATTTAGCGGGAGGGAACACCGGGGAGCTGTTTTTT; CDR3: CASRTDLAGGNTGELFF
length: 18; D: NA; size: NA; J: TRBJ2-2; V: TRBV9; DNA: TGTGCCAGCAGCGTAGGTCGGTTTGCGGGTACGAACACCGGGGAGCTGTTTTTT; CDR3: CASSVGRFAGTNTGELFF
length: 14; D: TRBD2; size: NA; J: TRBJ2-2; V: TRBV7-9; DNA: TGTGCCCACCCGGGGGGGGAGGACACCGGGGAGCTGTTTTTT; CDR3: CAHPGGEDTGELFF
length: 14; D: NA; size: NA; J: TRBJ1-5; V: TRBV2; DNA: TGTGCCAGCAGTCCTAGACAGCTCAATCAGCCCCAGCATTTT; CDR3: CASSPRQLNQPQHF
length: 16; D: NA; size: NA; J: TRBJ2-1; V: TRBV5-8; DNA: TGTGCCAGCAGCTTGGCCGTCCAGCTAGGAAACAATGAGCAGTTCTTC; CDR3: CASSLAVQLGNNEQFF
length: 15; D: NA; size: NA; J: TRBJ2-2; V: TRBV2; DNA: TGTGCCAGCAGAGGGGCCCATTCTAACACCGGGGAGCTGTTTTTT; CDR3: CASRGAHSNTGELFF
length: 13; D: NA; size: NA; J: TRBJ2-5; V: TRBV2; DNA: TGTGCCAGCAGAAAGTCCGCAATGGAGACCCAGTACTTC; CDR3: CASRKSAMETQYF
length: 15; D: TRBD2; size: NA; J: TRBJ2-1; V: TRBV7-2; DNA: TGTGCCAGCAGCTTTGCTAGCGGTACCTACAATGAGCAGTTCTTC; CDR3: CASSFASGTYNEQFF
length: 15; D: TRBD1; size: NA; J: TRBJ2-1; V: TRBV7-2; DNA: TGTGCCAGCAGCTTACGCACAGGGGTTTACAATGAGCAGTTCTTC; CDR3: CASSLRTGVYNEQFF
length: 19; D: TRBD1; size: NA; J: TRBJ2-1; V: TRBV10-3; DNA: TGTGCCATCTCGGGACAGGGGGGAATTAGCGGAAGCTCCTACAATGAGCAGTTCTTC; CDR3: CAISGQGGISGSSYNEQFF
length: 13; D: TRBD1; size: NA; J: TRBJ2-3; V: TRBV18; DNA: TGTGCCAGTTCAGGGGGAAGCACAGATACGCAGTATTTT; CDR3: CASSGGSTDTQYF
length: 14; D: TRBD1; size: once; J: TRBJ2-3; V: TRBV5-4; DNA: TGTGCCAGCAGCCACCCCGGGACAGGCAATACGCAGTATTTT; CDR3: CASSHPGTGNTQYF
length: 14; D: NA; size: NA; J: TRBJ1-5; V: TRBV5-1; DNA: TGCGCCAGCAGCTTGTTTGCAGGCAATCAGCCCCAGCATTTT; CDR3: CASSLFAGNQPQHF
length: 9; D: NA; size: NA; J: TRBJ2-3; V: TRBV27; DNA: TGTGAACTTGGGGACACGCAGTATTTT; CDR3: CELGDTQYF
length: 12; D: TRBD1; size: NA; J: TRBJ2-1; V: TRBV30; DNA: TGTGCCTGGAGTACAGGGGGGAATGAGCAGTTCTTC; CDR3: CAWSTGGNEQFF
length: 14; D: NA; size: NA; J: TRBJ2-1; V: TRBV5-1; DNA: TGCGCCAGCAGCTTGGAGTACGGGGGCCCGGAGCAGTTCTTC; CDR3: CASSLEYGGPEQFF